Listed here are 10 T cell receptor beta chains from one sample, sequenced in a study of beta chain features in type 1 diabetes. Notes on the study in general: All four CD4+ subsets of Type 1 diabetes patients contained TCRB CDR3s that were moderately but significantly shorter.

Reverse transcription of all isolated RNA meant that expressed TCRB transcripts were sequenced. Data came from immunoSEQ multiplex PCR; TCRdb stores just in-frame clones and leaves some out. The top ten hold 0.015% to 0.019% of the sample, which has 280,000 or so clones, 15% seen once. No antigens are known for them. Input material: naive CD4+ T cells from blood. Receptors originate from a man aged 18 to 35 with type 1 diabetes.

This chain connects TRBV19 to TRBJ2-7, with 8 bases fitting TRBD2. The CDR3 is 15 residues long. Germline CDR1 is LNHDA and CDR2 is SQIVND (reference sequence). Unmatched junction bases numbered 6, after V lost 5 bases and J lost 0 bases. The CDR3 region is CASSPREGSSYEQYF. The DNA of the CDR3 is TGTGCCAGTAGTCCACGGGAGGGGAGCTCCTACGAGCAGTACTTC.

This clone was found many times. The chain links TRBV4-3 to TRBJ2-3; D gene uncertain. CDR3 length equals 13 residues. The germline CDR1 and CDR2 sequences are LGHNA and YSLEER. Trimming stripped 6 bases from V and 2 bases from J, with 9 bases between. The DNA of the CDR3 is TGCGCCAGCAGTCCTCGGGTCACAGATACGCAGTATTTT. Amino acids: CASSPRVTDTQYF.

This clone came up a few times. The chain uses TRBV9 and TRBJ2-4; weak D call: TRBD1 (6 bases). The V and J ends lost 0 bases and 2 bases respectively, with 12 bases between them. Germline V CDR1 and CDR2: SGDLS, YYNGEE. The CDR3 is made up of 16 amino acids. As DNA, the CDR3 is TGTGCCAGCAGCGTAGGGGCAGGGGCTACCAAAAACATTCAGTACTTC. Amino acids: CASSVGAGATKNIQYF.

The CDR3 here is CASSGAGLETQYF. In nucleotides, the CDR3 is TGTGCCAGCAGCGGCGCAGGGCTGGAGACCCAGTACTTC. The J gene is TRBJ2-5, the V gene TRBV27; D perhaps matches TRBD1 (5 bases). Germline CDR1 and CDR2: MNHEY and SMNVEV (reference sequence). With 6 bases removed from V and 5 bases from J, the gap between germline ends came to 13 bases. This CDR3 is 13 amino acids long.

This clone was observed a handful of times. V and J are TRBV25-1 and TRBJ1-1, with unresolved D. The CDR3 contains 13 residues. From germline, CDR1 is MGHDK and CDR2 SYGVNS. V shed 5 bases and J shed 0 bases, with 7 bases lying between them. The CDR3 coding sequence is TGTGCCAGCAGTAAAGCATTGAACACTGAAGCTTTCTTT. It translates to CASSKALNTEAFF.

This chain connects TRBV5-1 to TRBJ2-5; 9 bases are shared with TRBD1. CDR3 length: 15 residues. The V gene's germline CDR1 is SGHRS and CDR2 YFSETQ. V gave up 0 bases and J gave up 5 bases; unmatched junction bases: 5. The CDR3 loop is CASSLVGTGLETQYF. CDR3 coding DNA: TGCGCCAGCAGCTTGGTCGGGACAGGGCTTGAGACCCAGTACTTC.

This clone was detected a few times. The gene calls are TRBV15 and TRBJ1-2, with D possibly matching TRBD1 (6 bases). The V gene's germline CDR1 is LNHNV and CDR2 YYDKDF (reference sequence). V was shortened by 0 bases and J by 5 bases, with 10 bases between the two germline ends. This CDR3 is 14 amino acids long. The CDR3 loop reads CATSREGARYGYTF. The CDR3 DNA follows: TGTGCCACCAGCAGAGAGGGGGCCCGGTATGGCTACACCTTC.

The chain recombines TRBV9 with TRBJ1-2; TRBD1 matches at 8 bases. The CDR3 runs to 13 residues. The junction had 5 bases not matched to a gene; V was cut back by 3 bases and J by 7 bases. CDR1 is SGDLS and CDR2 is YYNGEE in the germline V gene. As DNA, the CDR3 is TGTGCCAGCAGCGGTCAGGGGGCGGCTGGCTACACCTTC. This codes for CASSGQGAAGYTF.

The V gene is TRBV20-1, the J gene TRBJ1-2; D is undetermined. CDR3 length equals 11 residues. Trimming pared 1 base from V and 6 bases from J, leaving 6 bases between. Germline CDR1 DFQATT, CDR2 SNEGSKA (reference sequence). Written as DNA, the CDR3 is TGCAGTGCTAGAGTTAGAGATGGCTACACCTTC. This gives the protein CSARVRDGYTF.

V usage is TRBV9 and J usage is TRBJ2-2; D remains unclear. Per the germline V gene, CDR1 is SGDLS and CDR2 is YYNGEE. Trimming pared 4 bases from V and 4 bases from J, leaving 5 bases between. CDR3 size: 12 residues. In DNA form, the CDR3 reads TGTGCCAGCAGCCCTCGCACCGGGGAGCTGTTTTTT. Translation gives CASSPRTGELFF.